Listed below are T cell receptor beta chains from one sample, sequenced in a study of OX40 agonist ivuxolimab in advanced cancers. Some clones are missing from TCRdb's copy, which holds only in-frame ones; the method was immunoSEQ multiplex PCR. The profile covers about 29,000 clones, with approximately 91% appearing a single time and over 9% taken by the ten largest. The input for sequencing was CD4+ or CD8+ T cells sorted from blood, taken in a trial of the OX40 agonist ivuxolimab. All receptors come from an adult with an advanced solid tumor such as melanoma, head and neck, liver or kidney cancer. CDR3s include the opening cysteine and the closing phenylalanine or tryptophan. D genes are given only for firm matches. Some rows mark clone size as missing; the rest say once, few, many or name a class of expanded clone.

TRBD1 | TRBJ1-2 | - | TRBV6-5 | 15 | CASSYSVTGGGGYTF | TGTGCCAGCAGTTACTCAGTTACAGGGGGCGGCGGCTACACCTTC
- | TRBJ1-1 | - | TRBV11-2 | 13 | CASSLAGFTEAFF | TGTGCCAGCAGCTTAGCTGGATTCACTGAAGCTTTCTTT
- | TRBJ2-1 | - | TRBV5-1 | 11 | CASSLEGEQFF | TGCGCCAGCAGCTTGGAAGGTGAGCAGTTCTTC
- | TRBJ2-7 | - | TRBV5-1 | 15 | CASRHGAEQHYEQYF | TGCGCCAGCAGACATGGTGCCGAACAGCACTACGAGCAGTACTTC
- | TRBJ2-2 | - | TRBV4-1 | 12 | CASSRVPGELFF | TGCGCCAGCAGCCGGGTGCCCGGGGAGCTGTTTTTT
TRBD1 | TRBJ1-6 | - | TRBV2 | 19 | CASSEALTGMGVYNSPLHF | TGTGCCAGCAGTGAAGCGCTGACAGGGATGGGAGTTTATAATTCACCCCTCCACTTT
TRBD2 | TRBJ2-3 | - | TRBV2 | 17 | CASSESWASGNTDTQYF | TGTGCCAGCAGTGAATCGTGGGCTAGCGGGAACACAGATACGCAGTATTTT
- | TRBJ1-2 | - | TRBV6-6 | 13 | CASSYGGNYGYTF | TGTGCCAGCAGTTACGGGGGGAACTATGGCTACACCTTC
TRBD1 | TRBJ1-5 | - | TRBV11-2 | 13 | CASRRQGNQPQHF | TGTGCCAGCAGGAGACAGGGGAATCAGCCCCAGCATTTT
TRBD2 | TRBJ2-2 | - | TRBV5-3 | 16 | CARSLGPSGATGELFF | TGTGCCAGAAGCTTGGGCCCTAGCGGGGCCACCGGGGAGCTGTTTTTT
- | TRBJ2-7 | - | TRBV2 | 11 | CASSPLGEQYF | TGTGCCAGCAGCCCCCTCGGGGAGCAGTACTTC
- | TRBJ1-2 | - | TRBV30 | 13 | CAWSVLTSGGYTF | TGTGCCTGGAGTGTACTGACAAGCGGGGGCTACACCTTC
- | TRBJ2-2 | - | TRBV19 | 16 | CASSIDRAGNTGELFF | TGTGCCAGTAGTATAGATCGCGCAGGGAACACCGGGGAGCTGTTTTTT
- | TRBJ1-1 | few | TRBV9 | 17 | CASSVARGGPGNTEAFF | TGTGCCAGCAGCGTAGCGAGGGGGGGTCCAGGGAACACTGAAGCTTTCTTT
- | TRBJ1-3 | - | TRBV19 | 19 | CASSIQRGASKLSGNTIYF | TGTGCCAGTAGTATCCAAAGGGGGGCATCGAAGCTCTCTGGAAACACCATATATTTT
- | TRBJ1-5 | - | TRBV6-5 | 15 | CASNPALGINQPQHF | TGTGCCAGCAACCCCGCGTTAGGGATTAATCAGCCCCAGCATTTT
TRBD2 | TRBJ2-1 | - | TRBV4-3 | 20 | CASSQEGSSLGLAGYNEQFF | TGCGCCAGCAGCCAAGAGGGGAGCTCTTTGGGTCTAGCGGGCTACAATGAGCAGTTCTTC
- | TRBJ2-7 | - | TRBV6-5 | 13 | CASSKSQGLEQYF | TGTGCCAGCAGTAAATCTCAGGGTCTCGAGCAGTACTTC
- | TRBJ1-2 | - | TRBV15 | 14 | CATSHPEGPGGYTF | TGTGCCACCAGCCATCCTGAGGGGCCCGGGGGCTACACCTTC
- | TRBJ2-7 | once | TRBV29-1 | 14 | CSVAGARLAYEQYF | TGCAGCGTTGCTGGGGCGAGGCTGGCCTACGAGCAGTACTTC
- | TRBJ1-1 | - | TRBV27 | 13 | CASSLGIYTEAFF | TGTGCCAGCAGTTTAGGAATTTACACTGAAGCTTTCTTT
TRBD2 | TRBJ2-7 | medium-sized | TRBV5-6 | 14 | CASSLGGSSYEQYF | TGTGCCAGCAGCTTGGGCGGGAGTAGCTACGAGCAGTACTTC
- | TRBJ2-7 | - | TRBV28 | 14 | CASSLRSSSYEQYF | TGTGCCAGCAGCCTTCGGTCGAGCTCCTACGAGCAGTACTTC
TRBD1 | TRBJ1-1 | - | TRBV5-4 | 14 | CASSFGTGWSEAFF | TGTGCCAGCAGCTTTGGGACAGGGTGGTCTGAAGCTTTCTTT
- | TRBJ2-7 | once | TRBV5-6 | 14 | CASSDRLTVHEQYF | TGTGCCAGCAGCGACCGCCTCACGGTCCACGAGCAGTACTTC
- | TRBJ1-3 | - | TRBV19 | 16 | CASSIGSAGFGNTIYF | TGTGCCAGTAGTATAGGCAGTGCGGGTTTCGGAAACACCATATATTTT
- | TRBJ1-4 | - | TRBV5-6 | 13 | CASSLGTLEKLFF | TGTGCCAGCAGCTTAGGGACACTGGAAAAACTGTTTTTT
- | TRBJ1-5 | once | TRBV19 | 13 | CASSPMGGQPQHF | TGTGCCAGTAGTCCGATGGGGGGTCAGCCCCAGCATTTT
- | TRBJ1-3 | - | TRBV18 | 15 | CASSPPGPPSATIYF | TGTGCCAGCTCACCCCCAGGGCCCCCTTCGGCTACCATATATTTT
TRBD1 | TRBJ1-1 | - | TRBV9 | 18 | CASSEGFGQGSRDTEAFF | TGTGCCAGCAGCGAGGGGTTTGGACAGGGTAGTAGGGACACTGAAGCTTTCTTT
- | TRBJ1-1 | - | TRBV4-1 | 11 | CASSQATEAFF | TGCGCCAGCAGCCAAGCCACCGAAGCTTTCTTT
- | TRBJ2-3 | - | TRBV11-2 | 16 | CASSSPLTGRTDTQYF | TGTGCCAGCAGCTCACCCTTGACAGGCCGCACAGATACGCAGTATTTT
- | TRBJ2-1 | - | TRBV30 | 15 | CAWSDPGSSYNEQFF | TGTGCCTGGAGTGACCCGGGGAGCTCCTACAATGAGCAGTTCTTC
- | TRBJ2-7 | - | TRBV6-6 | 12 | CASLDEGYEQYF | TGTGCCAGCCTTGATGAGGGCTACGAGCAGTACTTC
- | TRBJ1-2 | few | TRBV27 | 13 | CASSFSTAYGYTF | TGTGCCAGCAGTTTTTCGACGGCTTATGGCTACACCTTC
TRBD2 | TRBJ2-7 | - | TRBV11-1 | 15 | CASSPGEGRSYEQYF | TGTGCCAGCAGCCCCGGGGAGGGGAGGTCCTACGAGCAGTACTTC
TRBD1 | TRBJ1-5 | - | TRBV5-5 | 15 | CASSLEGARGQPQHF | TGTGCCAGCAGCTTGGAGGGGGCCAGGGGTCAGCCCCAGCATTTT
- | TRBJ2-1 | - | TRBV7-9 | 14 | CASSLLTADNEQFF | TGTGCCAGCAGCTTATTGACCGCAGACAATGAGCAGTTCTTC
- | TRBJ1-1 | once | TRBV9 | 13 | CASSHWANTEAFF | TGTGCCAGCAGCCACTGGGCGAACACTGAAGCTTTCTTT
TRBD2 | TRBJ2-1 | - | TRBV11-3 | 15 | CASSFVSGRPNEQFF | TGTGCCAGCAGCTTTGTGAGCGGGAGGCCCAATGAGCAGTTCTTC
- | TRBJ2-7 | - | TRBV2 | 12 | CASSERSYEQYF | TGTGCCAGCAGTGAAAGGAGCTACGAGCAGTACTTC
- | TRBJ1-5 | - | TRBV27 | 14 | CASSLTGRNQPQHF | TGTGCCAGCAGTTTAACGGGCCGCAATCAGCCCCAGCATTTT
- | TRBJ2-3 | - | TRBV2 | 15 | CASSDHRVSTDTQYF | TGTGCCAGCAGTGACCACAGGGTTAGCACAGATACGCAGTATTTT
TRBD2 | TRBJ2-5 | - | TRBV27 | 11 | CASSLAGGGDF | TGTGCCAGCAGTTTAGCGGGGGGTGGGGACTTC
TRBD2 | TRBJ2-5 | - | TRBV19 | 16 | CASSTKTSGRVETQYF | TGTGCCAGTAGTACCAAGACTAGCGGGAGGGTTGAGACCCAGTACTTC
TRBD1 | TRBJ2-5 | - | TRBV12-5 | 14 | CASGSTGGLETQYF | TGTGCTAGTGGTTCTACAGGGGGGCTGGAGACCCAGTACTTC
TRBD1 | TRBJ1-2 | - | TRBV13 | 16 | CASSPTEGARNYGYTF | TGTGCCAGCAGCCCAACGGAGGGGGCGCGGAACTATGGCTACACCTTC
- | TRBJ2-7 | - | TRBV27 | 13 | CASSSQMTYEQYF | TGTGCCAGCAGTTCACAGATGACCTACGAGCAGTACTTC
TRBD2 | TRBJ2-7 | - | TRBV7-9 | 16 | CASSSLAGVTDYEQYF | TGTGCCAGCAGCTCGCTAGCGGGAGTTACGGACTACGAGCAGTACTTC
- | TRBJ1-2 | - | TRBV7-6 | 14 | CASRNAGMGGGYTF | TGTGCCAGCAGGAACGCAGGGATGGGAGGCGGCTACACCTTC
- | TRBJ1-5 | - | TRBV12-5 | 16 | CASGLVPSGAEQPQHF | TGTGCTAGTGGTTTGGTACCGTCGGGGGCGGAACAGCCCCAGCATTTT
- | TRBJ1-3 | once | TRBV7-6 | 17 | CASSVDKPVASGNTIYF | TGTGCCAGCAGCGTAGACAAACCTGTGGCCTCTGGAAACACCATATATTTT
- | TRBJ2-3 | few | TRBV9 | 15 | CASSPEGTSTDTQYF | TGTGCCAGCAGCCCAGAAGGGACTAGCACAGATACGCAGTATTTT
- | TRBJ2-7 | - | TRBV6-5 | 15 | CASIHGRRFTYEQYF | TGTGCCAGCATCCATGGCAGGCGTTTTACCTACGAGCAGTACTTC
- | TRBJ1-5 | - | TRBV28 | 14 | CASSQGYSNQPQHF | TGTGCCAGCAGTCAGGGATATAGCAATCAGCCCCAGCATTTT